These T cell receptor beta chains were read from a single sample in a study of blood T cell repertoires in COVID-19. Data came from immunoSEQ multiplex PCR; TCRdb stores just in-frame clones and leaves some out. The table shows roughly 120,000 clones, with more than 80% occurring only once. Input material: peripheral blood. Every receptor here comes from a woman aged 40 to 50 with acute or convalescent COVID-19. Both conserved end residues are part of each CDR3. D genes are given only for firm matches. Not every row has a clone size; where given, it reads once, few, many or a size class.

J gene: TRBJ2-7; clone size: -; D gene: TRBD1; V gene: TRBV27; CDR3 protein: CASSLGTVYRDYEQYF; CDR3 DNA: TGTGCCAGCAGTTTAGGGACAGTTTATCGGGATTACGAGCAGTACTTC
J gene: TRBJ2-5; clone size: -; D gene: -; V gene: TRBV6-5; CDR3 protein: CASSYDIQETQYF; CDR3 DNA: TGTGCCAGCAGTTACGACATCCAAGAGACCCAGTACTTC
J gene: TRBJ2-6; clone size: once; D gene: TRBD1; V gene: TRBV27; CDR3 protein: CASSLYGTGSTGANVLTF; CDR3 DNA: TGTGCCAGCAGTTTATACGGGACAGGGTCTACTGGGGCCAACGTCCTGACTTTC
J gene: TRBJ1-2; clone size: -; D gene: -; V gene: TRBV7-9; CDR3 protein: CASSFGTYGYTF; CDR3 DNA: TGTGCCAGCAGCTTCGGTACCTATGGCTACACCTTC
J gene: TRBJ2-2; clone size: -; D gene: TRBD2; V gene: TRBV3-1/TRBV3-2; CDR3 protein: CASSLSGGPGELFF; CDR3 DNA: TGTGCCAGCAGCCTATCGGGGGGGCCCGGGGAGCTGTTTTTT
J gene: TRBJ1-2; clone size: -; D gene: -; V gene: TRBV30; CDR3 protein: CAWRVAFEDGYTF; CDR3 DNA: TGTGCCTGGAGGGTAGCCTTCGAGGATGGCTACACCTTC
J gene: TRBJ1-3; clone size: few; D gene: -; V gene: TRBV19; CDR3 protein: CASSISTGRSGNTIYF; CDR3 DNA: TGTGCCAGTAGTATCTCGACAGGCCGGTCTGGAAACACCATATATTTT
J gene: TRBJ1-2; clone size: -; D gene: TRBD1; V gene: TRBV27; CDR3 protein: CASSTQTGGLSYGYTF; CDR3 DNA: TGTGCCAGCAGTACCCAGACAGGGGGCCTTTCCTATGGCTACACCTTC
J gene: TRBJ2-3; clone size: -; D gene: TRBD2; V gene: TRBV5-6; CDR3 protein: CASSYPSGRTDTQYF; CDR3 DNA: TGTGCCAGCAGCTATCCTAGCGGGAGGACAGATACGCAGTATTTT
J gene: TRBJ1-5; clone size: -; D gene: -; V gene: TRBV6-1; CDR3 protein: CASSDRADNQPQHF; CDR3 DNA: TGTGCCAGCAGTGATCGTGCGGACAATCAGCCCCAGCATTTT
J gene: TRBJ2-5; clone size: -; D gene: -; V gene: TRBV4-1; CDR3 protein: CASSQDPARQETQYF; CDR3 DNA: TGCGCCAGCAGCCAAGATCCCGCCCGGCAAGAGACCCAGTACTTC
J gene: TRBJ1-6; clone size: once; D gene: -; V gene: TRBV5-4; CDR3 protein: CASSLAGSQGSNSPLHF; CDR3 DNA: TGTGCCAGCAGCTTGGCCGGGTCGCAGGGGTCCAATTCACCCCTCCACTTT
J gene: TRBJ2-5; clone size: -; D gene: -; V gene: TRBV5-6; CDR3 protein: CASTLSPRGGETQYF; CDR3 DNA: TGTGCCAGCACCCTCTCACCCAGGGGTGGAGAGACCCAGTACTTC
J gene: TRBJ1-2; clone size: -; D gene: -; V gene: TRBV11-2; CDR3 protein: CASSFTGKEGYTF; CDR3 DNA: TGTGCCAGCAGCTTTACAGGGAAAGAGGGCTACACCTTC
J gene: TRBJ1-3; clone size: -; D gene: TRBD1; V gene: TRBV18; CDR3 protein: CASSPRTGPPSGNTIYF; CDR3 DNA: TGTGCCAGCTCACCACGGACAGGTCCCCCCTCTGGAAACACCATATATTTT
J gene: TRBJ1-1; clone size: -; D gene: TRBD1; V gene: TRBV6-5; CDR3 protein: CASSPRQGAGTEAFF; CDR3 DNA: TGTGCCAGCAGCCCACGACAGGGAGCGGGCACTGAAGCTTTCTTT